This T cell receptor (beta chain) originates from a study of blood T cells in healthy people across ages. The CDR3 consists of 15 residues. Trimming took 4 bases from V and 8 from J; bases not matched to a gene: 11. CDR1 is SGHTS, CDR2 YDEGEE, per germline. Combining a sample-barcoded 5' primer with a J-beta primer mix, a second PCR ran for 7 to 11 cycles. From the 5' RACE reads, TCRdb called clonotypes with MiXCR, one entry per CDR3 protein. The repertoire holds some 700,000 distinct CDR3 sequences, more than 40% seen once, with less than 25% in the top ten. J is TRBJ2-1 and V is TRBV5-8; 8 bases are shared with TRBD2. Sequencing was done on a sample of blood. The sequence derives from a woman in her sixties or seventies in good health. CDR3 nucleotides: TGTGCCAGCAGCCCGGGACCAGCGGGAGCCCATGAGCAGTTCTTC. Translated: CASSPGPAGAHEQFF.